This TCR beta chain was captured in a study of cytomegalovirus exposure and HLA in healthy donors. 13 Jbeta primers and 60 Vbeta primers were used for the PCR. Sequencing used immunoSEQ multiplex PCR; TCRdb keeps in-frame clones, though not all of them. This table holds fewer than 30,000 clones, more than 55% found once. The CDR3 loop spans 14 amino acids. Germline V gene data show CDR1 as SEHNR and CDR2 as FQNEAQ (reference sequence). Trimming shortened V by 5 bases and J by 1 base, and 12 bases separated the two germline ends. The chain recombines TRBV7-9 with TRBJ2-7, with unresolved D. The sample comprised PBMCs. The TCR comes from a male donor in good health and CMV-seropositive. CDR3 sequence (DNA): TGTGCCAGCAGCCAACTGGGCGAGTCCTACGAGCAGTACTTC. Amino acid sequence: CASSQLGESYEQYF.